Listed here are 15 T cell receptor beta chains from one sample, sequenced in a study of T cells in localized non-small cell lung cancer. Clones were sequenced by immunoSEQ multiplex PCR, and TCRdb holds only the in-frame ones, with some missing. The sample has tens of thousands of clones; 86% are singletons. Sequenced material: peripheral blood, taken before any cancer treatment. The receptors shown here come from a woman aged 18-50 years with stage III lung adenocarcinoma.

This clone came up once. The chain couples TRBV6-6 to TRBJ1-5; D perhaps matches TRBD1 (6 bases). The CDR3 has 16 amino acids. The V end was cut by 5 bases, the J end by 3 bases, with 17 bases between. Germline V gives CDR1 MNHNY, CDR2 SVGAGI (reference sequence). CDR3 protein: CASSLTDRTYNQPQHF. The CDR3 DNA sequence: TGTGCCAGCAGTCTCACAGACAGGACGTACAATCAGCCCCAGCATTTT.

This chain links TRBV9 with TRBJ2-3; TRBD1 might be the D (6 bases). The CDR3 sequence is 16 residues long. V shed 4 bases and J shed 3 bases, with 18 bases lying between them. CDR1 is SGDLS and CDR2 is YYNGEE in the germline V gene. The CDR3 DNA sequence: TGTGCCAGCAGCCCCCTGGCAGGGGCCGGGACAGATACGCAGTATTTT. Its protein product is CASSPLAGAGTDTQYF.

J is TRBJ2-2 and V is TRBV11-3, with D unclear. Per the germline V gene, CDR1 is SGHNT and CDR2 is YENEEA. The ends were cut back, 4 bases at V and 0 bases at J, with 3 bases in the middle. This CDR3 comprises 13 residues. CDR3 nucleotide sequence: TGTGCCAGCAGCTACCCGAACACCGGGGAGCTGTTTTTT. Its translation is CASSYPNTGELFF.

The chain recombines TRBV4-1 with TRBJ2-2; TRBD1 matches 7 bases. The CDR3 contains 15 residues. Trimming cost V 1 base and J 6 bases; bases outside gene matches: 5. The germline gives CDR1 MGHRA, CDR2 YSYEKL. The CDR3 reads CASSQVTGVPGELFF. CDR3 bases: TGCGCCAGCAGCCAAGTTACAGGGGTTCCCGGGGAGCTGTTTTTT.

This sequence joins TRBV30 and TRBJ2-7; D is unresolved. Germline loops: CDR1 GTSNPN, CDR2 SVGIG (reference sequence). The CDR3 is made up of 13 amino acids. The V and J ends lost 4 bases and 5 bases respectively, with 15 bases between them. In nucleotides, the CDR3 is TGTGCCTGGAACTTTCGGGTTCAGCACGAGCAGTACTTC. Its protein is CAWNFRVQHEQYF.

The chain employs TRBV7-9 and TRBJ2-5, with D perhaps matching TRBD1 (6 bases). Germline V gives CDR1 SEHNR, CDR2 FQNEAQ (reference sequence). With 6 bases removed from V and 0 bases from J, the gap between germline ends came to 11 bases. The CDR3 totals 14 residues. CDR3 nucleotide sequence: TGTGCCAGCAGACGAGGACAGTACCAAGAGACCCAGTACTTC. It yields the protein CASRRGQYQETQYF.

The rearrangement joins TRBV7-3 to TRBJ2-7, with 11 bases identical to TRBD1. CDR1 and CDR2 from the germline V gene are SGHTA and FQGTGA. The CDR3 is 15 residues long. V lost 5 bases and J lost 0; bases outside the gene matches: 3. CDR3 in DNA: TGTGCCAGCAGCCCCGGGACAGGGGGCTCCTACGAGCAGTACTTC. Translation: CASSPGTGGSYEQYF.

The chain has TRBV5-8 and TRBJ1-4; D remains ambiguous. The CDR3 totals 16 residues. Trimming removed 4 bases at V and 0 bases at J, with 13 bases between. Germline-derived CDR1 and CDR2 are SGHTS and YDEGEE. This chain's CDR3 is CASSLGQRATNEKLFF. The DNA of the CDR3 is TGTGCCAGCAGCCTCGGTCAGCGGGCAACTAATGAAAAACTGTTTTTT.

This sequence joins TRBV18 and TRBJ1-5; TRBD1 matches at 8 bases. With V trimmed by 6 bases and J by 6 bases, 10 bases remained unmatched. The germline V gene encodes CDR1 KGHSH and CDR2 LQKENI. This CDR3 contains 15 residues. The CDR3 DNA sequence: TGTGCCAGCTCCCGCGGACAGGGTGTCGGTCAGCCCCAGCATTTT. This encodes CASSRGQGVGQPQHF.

The chain uses TRBV28 and TRBJ1-1, with D possibly being TRBD1 (6 bases). The V and J ends lost 6 bases and 4 bases respectively, with 18 bases between them. From germline, CDR1 is MDHEN and CDR2 SYDVKM. CDR3 size: 15 residues. The CDR3 loop reads CASRIPTGRVTEAFF. The CDR3 region has the DNA TGTGCCAGCAGGATACCAACAGGGCGCGTCACTGAAGCTTTCTTT.

This chain links TRBV6-5 with TRBJ1-6; TRBD1 is a possible D gene (6 bases). Germline V CDR1 and CDR2: MNHEY, SVGAGI. The CDR3 runs to 14 residues. Trimming removed 2 bases at V and 9 bases at J, with 11 bases between. The CDR3 reads CASSYGGPFSPLHF. The CDR3 DNA reads as TGTGCCAGCAGTTACGGGGGGCCTTTTTCACCCCTCCACTTT.

A remark on this clone: Other DNA sequences within the sample encode an identical CDR3. The rearrangement uses TRBV6-6 and TRBJ1-1; weak D call: TRBD1 (5 bases). Germline V gives CDR1 MNHNY, CDR2 SVGAGI (reference sequence). This CDR3 spans 14 amino acids. Trimming cost V 6 bases and J 1 base, with 12 bases left between them. Written as DNA, the CDR3 is TGTGCCAGCAGGGATTCGCAGGGGAACACTGAAGCTTTCTTT. Translation: CASRDSQGNTEAFF.

The genes are TRBV14 and TRBJ2-7, with a possible D match to TRBD2 (5 bases). Trimming took off 1 base at V and 6 bases at J, with 7 bases between the two ends. The CDR3 has 12 residues. CDR1 and CDR2 from the germline V gene are SGHDN and FVKESK. CDR3 nucleotide sequence: TGTGCCAGCAGCCAAGTCCGGGGCGAGCAGTACTTC. Translating gives CASSQVRGEQYF.

This clone was found a few times. The chain recombines TRBV10-3 with TRBJ1-2, with a weak D call TRBD1 (5 bases). Between the trimmed V and J ends, which lost 4 bases and 7 bases, there was a span of 10 bases. CDR1 is ENHRY and CDR2 is SYGVKD in the germline V gene. This CDR3 comprises 12 residues. CDR3 DNA sequence: TGTGCCATCAGTGCCCAGGGCTCTGGCTACACCTTC. Its protein is CAISAQGSGYTF.

The genes are TRBV27 and TRBJ2-5, with a tentative D call TRBD2 (5 bases). Germline V gene sequence: CDR1 MNHEY, CDR2 SMNVEV (reference sequence). Trimming pared 3 bases from V and 5 bases from J, leaving 13 bases between. This CDR3 is 14 amino acids long. The CDR3 loop is CASSFGGPRETQYF. In DNA form, the CDR3 reads TGTGCCAGCAGTTTCGGCGGGCCCAGGGAGACCCAGTACTTC.